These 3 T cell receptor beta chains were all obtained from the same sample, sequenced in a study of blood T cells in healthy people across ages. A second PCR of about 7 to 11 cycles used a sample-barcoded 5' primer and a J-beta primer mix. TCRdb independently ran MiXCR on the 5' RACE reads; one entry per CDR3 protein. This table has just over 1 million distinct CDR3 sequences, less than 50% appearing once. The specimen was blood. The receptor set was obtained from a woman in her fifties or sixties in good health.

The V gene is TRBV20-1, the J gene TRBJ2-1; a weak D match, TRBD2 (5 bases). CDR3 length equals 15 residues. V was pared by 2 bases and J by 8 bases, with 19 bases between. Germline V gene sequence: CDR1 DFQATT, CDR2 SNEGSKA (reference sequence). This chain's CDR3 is CSARSPGIAWHEQFF. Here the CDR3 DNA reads TGCAGTGCTAGATCCCCGGGGATAGCGTGGCATGAGCAGTTCTTC.

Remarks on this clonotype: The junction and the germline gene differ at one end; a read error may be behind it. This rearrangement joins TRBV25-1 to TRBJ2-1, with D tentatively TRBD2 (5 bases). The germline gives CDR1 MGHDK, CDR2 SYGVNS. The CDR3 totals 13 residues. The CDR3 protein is CASSGIALGEQLF. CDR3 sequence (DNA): TGTGCCAGCAGTGGAATAGCGTTAGGCGAGCAGTTATTC.

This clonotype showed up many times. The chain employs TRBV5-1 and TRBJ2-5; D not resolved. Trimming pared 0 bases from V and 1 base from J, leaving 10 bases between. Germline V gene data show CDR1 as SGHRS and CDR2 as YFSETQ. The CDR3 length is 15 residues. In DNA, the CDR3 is TGCGCCAGCAGCTTGGCCGGAAGACCCCAAGAGACCCAGTACTTC. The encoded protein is CASSLAGRPQETQYF. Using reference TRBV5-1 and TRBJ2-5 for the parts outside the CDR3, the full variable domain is KAGVTQTPRYLIKTRGQQVTLSCSPISGHRSVSWYQQTPGQGLQFLFEYFSETQRNKGNFPGRFSGRQFSNSRSEMNVSTLELGDSALYLCASSLAGRPQETQYFGPGTRLLVL.